The following is a TCR beta chain sequence with its context. What antigen it recognizes has not been identified. The record has no base qualities; no much larger clone is one base away. The data stem from a study of T cell changes during pregnancy in multiple sclerosis (dated by TCRdb to between 2018 and 2021). Broadly, across the study: Changes in the T cell repertoire over the course of pregnancy were examined in this study in women with multiple sclerosis.

The CDR3 goes from the cysteine to the phenylalanine over 13 residues. Just CDR3 DNA is preserved here, 39 bases in frame from base 1. CDR1 is given as ENHRY and CDR2 as SYGVKD, both from the germline V gene. Clipping removes 3 bases from V and 9 bases from J, with 5 as the unmatched junction base count. The protocol used for the library was the immunoSEQ multiplex PCR assay. What TCRdb holds here is the immuneACCESS table cut down to in-frame rearrangements. Part of the clones is not present; checked against another copy, under half of the missing clones reflect an unresolved V gene, and the others are unexplained. This sample is represented by some 70,000 clones; 92% of them were singletons. Clones ranked in the top ten supply 1.3% to 1.5% of the sample.

Source: peripheral blood, taken in the second trimester of pregnancy. The TCR was taken from a female donor in good health, enrolled as a control in a pregnancy study. The chain is assembled from TRBV10-3 and TRBJ2-4, with 7 bases matching TRBD1. The DNA sequence is TGTGCCATCAGTGACGGACAGGACGGCATTCAGTACTTC. Translated, it reads CAISDGQDGIQYF.